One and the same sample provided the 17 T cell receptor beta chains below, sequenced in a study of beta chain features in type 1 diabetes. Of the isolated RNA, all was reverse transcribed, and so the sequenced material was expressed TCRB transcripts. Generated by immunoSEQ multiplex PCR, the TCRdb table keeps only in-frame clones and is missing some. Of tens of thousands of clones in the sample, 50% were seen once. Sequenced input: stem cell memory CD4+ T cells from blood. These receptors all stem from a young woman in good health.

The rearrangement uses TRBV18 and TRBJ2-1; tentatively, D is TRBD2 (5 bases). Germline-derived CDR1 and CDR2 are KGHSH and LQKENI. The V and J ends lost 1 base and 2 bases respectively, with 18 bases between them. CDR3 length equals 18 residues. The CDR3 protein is CASSPLRAEGWTYNEQFF. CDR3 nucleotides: TGTGCCAGCTCACCACTTAGAGCAGAGGGCTGGACCTACAATGAGCAGTTCTTC.

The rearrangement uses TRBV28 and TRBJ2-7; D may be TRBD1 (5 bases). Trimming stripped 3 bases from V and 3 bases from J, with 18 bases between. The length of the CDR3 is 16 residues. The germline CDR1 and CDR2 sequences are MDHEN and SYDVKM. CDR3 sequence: CASSFYSRTSNYEQYF. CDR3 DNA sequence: TGTGCCAGCAGTTTCTATAGCCGGACATCAAACTACGAGCAGTACTTC.

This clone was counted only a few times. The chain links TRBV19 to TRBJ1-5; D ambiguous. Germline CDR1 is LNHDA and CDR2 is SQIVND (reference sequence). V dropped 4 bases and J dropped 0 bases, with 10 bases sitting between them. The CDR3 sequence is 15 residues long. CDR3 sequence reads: CASSTGGASNQPQHF. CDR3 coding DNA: TGTGCCAGTAGTACGGGAGGAGCTAGCAATCAGCCCCAGCATTTT.

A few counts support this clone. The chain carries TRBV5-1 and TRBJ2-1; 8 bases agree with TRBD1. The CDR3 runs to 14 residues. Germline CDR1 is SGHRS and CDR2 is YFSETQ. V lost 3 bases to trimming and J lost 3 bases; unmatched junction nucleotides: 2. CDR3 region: CASSSDRVYNEQFF. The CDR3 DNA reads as TGCGCCAGCAGCTCGGACAGGGTCTACAATGAGCAGTTCTTC.

For the CDR3, the DNA is TGTGCCAGCAGTGGACAGGGCCAGGTGGTCACCGGGGAGCTGTTTTTT. It translates to CASSGQGQVVTGELFF. This chain connects TRBV2 to TRBJ2-2; 7 nucleotides agree with TRBD1. The CDR3 is 16 amino acids. V shed 4 bases and J 4 bases; nucleotides not matched to a gene: 9. Per germline, CDR1 SNHLY and CDR2 FYNNEI.

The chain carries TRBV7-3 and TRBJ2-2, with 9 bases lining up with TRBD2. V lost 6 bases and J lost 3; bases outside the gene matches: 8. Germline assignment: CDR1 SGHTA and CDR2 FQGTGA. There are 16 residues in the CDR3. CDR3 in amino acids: CASSFSGSGDTGELFF. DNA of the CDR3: TGTGCCAGCAGTTTTAGCGGGAGCGGGGACACCGGGGAGCTGTTTTTT.

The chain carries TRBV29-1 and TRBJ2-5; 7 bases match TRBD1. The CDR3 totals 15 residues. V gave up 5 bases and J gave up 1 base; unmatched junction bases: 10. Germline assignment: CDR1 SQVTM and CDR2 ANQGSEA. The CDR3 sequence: CSVFPHDRVQETQYF. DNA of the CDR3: TGCAGCGTTTTTCCTCACGACAGGGTCCAAGAGACCCAGTACTTC.

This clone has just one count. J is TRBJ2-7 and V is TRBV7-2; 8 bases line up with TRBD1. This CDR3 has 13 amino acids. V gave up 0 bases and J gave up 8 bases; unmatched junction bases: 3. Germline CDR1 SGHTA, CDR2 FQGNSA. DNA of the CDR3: TGTGCCAGCAGCTTAGCGGACAGGGAGAAGCAGTACTTC. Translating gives CASSLADREKQYF.

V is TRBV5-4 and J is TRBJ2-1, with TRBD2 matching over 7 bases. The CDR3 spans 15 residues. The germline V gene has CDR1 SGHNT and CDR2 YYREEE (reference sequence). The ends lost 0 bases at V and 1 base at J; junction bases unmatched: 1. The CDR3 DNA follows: TGTGCCAGCAGCTTGGGGGGAGGGTCCTACAATGAGCAGTTCTTC. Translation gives CASSLGGGSYNEQFF.

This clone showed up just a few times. The CDR3 protein is CASSPQGGLRTETQYF. CDR3 nucleotide sequence: TGTGCCAGCAGCCCCCAGGGGGGACTGAGGACCGAGACCCAGTACTTC. The J gene is TRBJ2-5, the V gene TRBV7-2, with D tentatively TRBD1 (7 bases). V was shortened by 5 bases and J by 5 bases, with 21 bases between the two germline ends. CDR3 length: 16 amino acids. Germline CDR1 and CDR2: SGHTA and FQGNSA. Supplemented by reference TRBV7-2 and TRBJ2-5, the full variable domain reads GAGVSQSPSNKVTEKGKDVELRCDPISGHTALYWYRQSLGQGLEFLIYFQGNSAPDKSGLPSDRFSAERTGGSVSTLTIQRTQQEDSAVYLCASSPQGGLRTETQYFGPGTRLLVL.

CDR3 bases: TGTGCCAGCAGCTTAGGCGGGAGTCCCTATTACGAGCAGTACTTC. The encoded protein is CASSLGGSPYYEQYF. The chain joins TRBV7-2 to TRBJ2-7; TRBD2 matches at 7 bases. V dropped 1 base and J dropped 4; count of bases not matched to a gene: 7. Looked up from germline, CDR1 is SGHTA and CDR2 is FQGNSA. This CDR3 contains 15 residues. The whole variable domain, remainder taken from reference TRBV7-2 and TRBJ2-7, is GAGVSQSPSNKVTEKGKDVELRCDPISGHTALYWYRQSLGQGLEFLIYFQGNSAPDKSGLPSDRFSAERTGGSVSTLTIQRTQQEDSAVYLCASSLGGSPYYEQYFGPGTRLTVT.

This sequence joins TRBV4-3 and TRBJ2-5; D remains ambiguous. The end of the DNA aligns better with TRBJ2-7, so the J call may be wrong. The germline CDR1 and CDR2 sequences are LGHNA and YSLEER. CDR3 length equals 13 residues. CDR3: CASSQDTSYEQYF. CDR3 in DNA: TGCGCCAGCAGCCAAGATACCTCCTACGAGCAGTACTTC.

The DNA of the CDR3 is TGCGCCAGCAGCCTTGGGACAGGGGGCACTGAAGCTTTCTTT. Its protein product is CASSLGTGGTEAFF. The rearrangement uses TRBV5-1 and TRBJ1-1; TRBD1 aligns across 11 bases. Trimming at V came to 4 bases and at J to 4 bases, leaving 3 bases not matched to a gene. This CDR3 is 14 amino acids long. Germline CDR1 reads SGHRS; CDR2 reads YFSETQ.

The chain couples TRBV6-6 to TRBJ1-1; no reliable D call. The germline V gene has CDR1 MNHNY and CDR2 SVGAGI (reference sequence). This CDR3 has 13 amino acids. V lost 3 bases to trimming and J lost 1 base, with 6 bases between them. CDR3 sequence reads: CASSYRGNTEAFF. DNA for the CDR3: TGTGCCAGCAGTTATCGCGGGAACACTGAAGCTTTCTTT.

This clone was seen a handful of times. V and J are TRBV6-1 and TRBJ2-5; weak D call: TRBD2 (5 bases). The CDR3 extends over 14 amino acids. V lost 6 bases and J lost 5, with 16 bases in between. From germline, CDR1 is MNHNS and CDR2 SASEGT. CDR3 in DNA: TGTGCCAGCAGGACTACTTCGTTGGGCGAGACCCAGTACTTC. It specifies CASRTTSLGETQYF.

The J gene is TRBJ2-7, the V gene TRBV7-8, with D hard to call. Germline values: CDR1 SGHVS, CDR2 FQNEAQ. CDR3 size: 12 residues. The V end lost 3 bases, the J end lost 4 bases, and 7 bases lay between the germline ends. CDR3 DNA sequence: TGTGCCAGCAGCTTTATCGGGTACGAGCAGTACTTC. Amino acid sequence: CASSFIGYEQYF.

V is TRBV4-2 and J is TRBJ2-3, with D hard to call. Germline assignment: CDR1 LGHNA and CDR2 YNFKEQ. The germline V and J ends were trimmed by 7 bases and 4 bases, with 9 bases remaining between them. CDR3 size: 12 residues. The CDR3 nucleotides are TGTGCCAGCACAGCCGAGGCAGATACGCAGTATTTT. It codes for CASTAEADTQYF.